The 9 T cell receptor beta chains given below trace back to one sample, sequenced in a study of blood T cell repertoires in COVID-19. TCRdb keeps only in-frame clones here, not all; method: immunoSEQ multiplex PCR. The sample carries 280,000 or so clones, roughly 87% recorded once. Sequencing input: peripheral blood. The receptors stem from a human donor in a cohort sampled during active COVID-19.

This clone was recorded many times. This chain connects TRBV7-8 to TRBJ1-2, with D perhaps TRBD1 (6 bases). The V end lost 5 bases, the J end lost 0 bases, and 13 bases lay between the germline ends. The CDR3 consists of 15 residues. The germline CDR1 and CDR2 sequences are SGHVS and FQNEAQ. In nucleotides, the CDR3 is TGTGCCAGCAGCGCGCACAGGGTCTCTAACTATGGCTACACCTTC. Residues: CASSAHRVSNYGYTF.

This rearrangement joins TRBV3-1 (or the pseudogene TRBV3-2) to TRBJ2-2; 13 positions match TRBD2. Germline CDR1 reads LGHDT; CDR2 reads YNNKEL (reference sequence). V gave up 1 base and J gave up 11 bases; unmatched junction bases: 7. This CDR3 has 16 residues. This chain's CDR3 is CASSQGRTSGRIELFF. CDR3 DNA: TGTGCCAGCAGCCAAGGCAGGACTAGCGGGAGAATAGAGCTGTTTTTT.

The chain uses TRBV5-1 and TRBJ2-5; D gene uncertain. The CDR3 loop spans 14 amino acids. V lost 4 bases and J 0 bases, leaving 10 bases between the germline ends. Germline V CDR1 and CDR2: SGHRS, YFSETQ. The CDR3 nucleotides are TGCGCCAGCAGCCCCTCCGGGTACCAAGAGACCCAGTACTTC. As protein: CASSPSGYQETQYF.

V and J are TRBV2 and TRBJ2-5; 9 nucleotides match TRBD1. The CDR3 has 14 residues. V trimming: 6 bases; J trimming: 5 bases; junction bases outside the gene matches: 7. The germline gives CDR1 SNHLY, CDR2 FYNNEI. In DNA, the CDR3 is TGTGCCAGCAGCCGGACAGGGGTGGGGGAGACCCAGTACTTC. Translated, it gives CASSRTGVGETQYF.

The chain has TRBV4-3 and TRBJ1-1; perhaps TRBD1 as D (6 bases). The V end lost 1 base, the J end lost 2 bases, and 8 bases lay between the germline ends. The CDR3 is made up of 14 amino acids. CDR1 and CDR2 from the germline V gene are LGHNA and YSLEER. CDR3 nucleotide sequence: TGCGCCAGCAGCCAAGGGACAGCAAACACTGAAGCTTTCTTT. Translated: CASSQGTANTEAFF.

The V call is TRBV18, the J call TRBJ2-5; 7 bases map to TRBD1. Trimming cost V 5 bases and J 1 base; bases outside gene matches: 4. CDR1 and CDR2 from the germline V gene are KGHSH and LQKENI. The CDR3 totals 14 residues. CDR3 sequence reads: CASSKGQLQETQYF. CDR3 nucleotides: TGTGCCAGCTCAAAGGGACAGCTCCAAGAGACCCAGTACTTC.

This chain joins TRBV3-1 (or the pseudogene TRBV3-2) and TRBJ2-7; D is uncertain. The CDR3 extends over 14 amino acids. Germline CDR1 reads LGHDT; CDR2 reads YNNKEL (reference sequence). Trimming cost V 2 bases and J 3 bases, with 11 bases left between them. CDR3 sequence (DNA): TGTGCCAGCAGCCAATTAGCTAGATTCTACGAGCAGTACTTC. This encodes CASSQLARFYEQYF.

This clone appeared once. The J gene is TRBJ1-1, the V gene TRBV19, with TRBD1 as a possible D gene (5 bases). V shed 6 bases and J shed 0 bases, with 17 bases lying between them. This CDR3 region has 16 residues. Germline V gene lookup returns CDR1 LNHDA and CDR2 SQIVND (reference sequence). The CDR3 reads CASRGLGRSLNTEAFF. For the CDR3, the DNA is TGTGCCAGTAGGGGCCTGGGGCGGTCGCTGAACACTGAAGCTTTCTTT.

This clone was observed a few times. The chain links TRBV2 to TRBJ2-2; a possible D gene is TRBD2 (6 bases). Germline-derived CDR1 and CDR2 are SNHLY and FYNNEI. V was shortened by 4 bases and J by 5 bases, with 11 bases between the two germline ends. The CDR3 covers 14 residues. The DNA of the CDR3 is TGTGCCAGCAGTGTTCAGGGAGGAACCGGGGAGCTGTTTTTT. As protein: CASSVQGGTGELFF.